Below, 21 T cell receptor beta chains from the same sample are listed, as sequenced in a study of Tregs in tolerant kidney transplant recipients. Libraries were prepared by immunoSEQ multiplex PCR; TCRdb keeps only in-frame clonotypes and omits some of them. The sample gives fewer than 20,000 clones, approximately 80% of which show up once; 2% to 2.5% is in the top ten. The material sequenced was Tregs from blood. The origin of the receptors is a human donor in good health.

V and J are TRBV4-2 and TRBJ1-5; D is unresolved. The CDR3 is 14 amino acids. Trimming removed 6 bases at V and 2 bases at J, with 11 bases between. CDR1 and CDR2 (germline): LGHNA, YNFKEQ. The CDR3 protein is CASSLDMGNQPQHF. CDR3 sequence (DNA): TGTGCCAGCAGTCTCGACATGGGCAATCAGCCCCAGCATTTT.

The chain carries TRBV27 and TRBJ2-1, with 9 positions matching TRBD2. CDR1 is MNHEY, CDR2 SMNVEV, per germline (reference sequence). V shed 6 bases, J shed 5 bases, and the junction held 8 bases outside the gene matches. CDR3 size: 15 residues. CDR3 sequence (DNA): TGTGCCAGCAGGAGAGGCGGGGGGGCCCACAATGAGCAGTTCTTC. Amino acids: CASRRGGGAHNEQFF.

This clone was found a few times. The gene calls are TRBV2 and TRBJ2-3; no reliable D call. Germline V gene data show CDR1 as SNHLY and CDR2 as FYNNEI. Trimming cost V 4 bases and J 7 bases, with 3 bases left between them. CDR3 length equals 10 residues. The CDR3: CASSGYTQYF. The DNA of the CDR3 is TGTGCCAGCAGTGGGTATACGCAGTATTTT. The whole variable domain, remainder taken from reference TRBV2 and TRBJ2-3, is EPEVTQTPSHQVTQMGQEVILRCVPISNHLYFYWYRQILGQKVEFLVSFYNNEISEKSEIFDDQFSVERPDGSNFTLKIRSTKLEDSAMYFCASSGYTQYFGPGTRLTVL.

CDR3 coding DNA: TGTGCCAGTAATCAACAGGGGGCGTTGATTCACACCTTC. Translated, it gives CASNQQGALIHTF. The chain recombines TRBV19 with TRBJ1-2, with 9 bases lining up with TRBD1. The CDR3 sequence is 13 residues long. The germline V gene encodes CDR1 LNHDA and CDR2 SQIVND (reference sequence). V lost 7 bases to trimming and J lost 12 bases; unmatched junction nucleotides: 12.

This chain connects TRBV15 to TRBJ2-5; TRBD1 agrees at 12 bases. V gave up 1 base and J gave up 7 bases; unmatched junction bases: 4. This CDR3 region has 15 residues. Germline CDR1 LNHNV, CDR2 YYDKDF (reference sequence). The CDR3 reads CATSRGGQGARTQYF. The CDR3 nucleotides are TGTGCCACCAGCAGAGGGGGACAGGGGGCGCGGACCCAGTACTTC.

The chain combines TRBV7-2 with TRBJ2-5; 9 bases are a match to TRBD1. CDR3 length: 15 residues. Per the germline V gene, CDR1 is SGHTA and CDR2 is FQGNSA. J lost 6 bases, V lost 5 bases, and 10 bases had no gene match. CDR3 DNA sequence: TGTGCCAGCAGCAACGCCGGGACAGGGAGAAAGACCCAGTACTTC. It encodes CASSNAGTGRKTQYF.

The CDR3: CASSVPLGRASKTHEQYF. CDR3 in DNA: TGTGCCAGCAGCGTCCCCCTAGGGCGGGCTAGCAAAACTCACGAGCAGTACTTC. The J gene is TRBJ2-7, the V gene TRBV9; D might be TRBD2 (5 bases). Germline-derived CDR1 and CDR2 are SGDLS and YYNGEE. This CDR3 contains 18 residues. The V and J ends lost 2 bases and 5 bases respectively, with 26 bases between them.

This clone was detected only a few times. The rearrangement joins TRBV19 to TRBJ1-4; no reliable D call. The CDR3 has 14 residues. Trimming removed 4 bases from V and 8 bases from J, with 14 bases in between. From germline, CDR1 is LNHDA and CDR2 SQIVND (reference sequence). The CDR3 sequence is CASSRAWSGEKLFF. In DNA form, the CDR3 reads TGTGCCAGTAGTAGGGCATGGAGTGGGGAAAAACTGTTTTTT.

The rearrangement joins TRBV7-2 to TRBJ2-3; D is undetermined. The CDR3 is 12 amino acids. The germline V and J ends were trimmed by 4 bases and 10 bases, with 12 bases remaining between them. CDR1 and CDR2 (germline): SGHTA, FQGNSA. CDR3 in amino acids: CASSSNQSPQYF. CDR3 DNA: TGTGCCAGCAGCTCGAACCAGTCGCCGCAGTATTTT.

The chain has TRBV9 and TRBJ2-5; D might be TRBD2 (6 bases). V was clipped by 4 bases and J by 5 bases, with 21 bases between them. Germline CDR1 SGDLS, CDR2 YYNGEE. CDR3 length: 16 residues. CDR3 sequence reads: CASSYREGGAGETQYF. The CDR3 bases are TGTGCCAGCAGCTATAGAGAGGGAGGAGCGGGTGAGACCCAGTACTTC.

V usage is TRBV6-6 and J usage is TRBJ1-2; 8 positions agree with TRBD1. The germline gives CDR1 MNHNY, CDR2 SVGAGI (reference sequence). With V trimmed by 7 bases and J by 7 bases, 8 bases remained unmatched. The CDR3 runs 13 residues. The CDR3 nucleotides read TGTGCCAGCACTGGGACAGGCCACGGTGGCTACACCTTC. Translation gives CASTGTGHGGYTF.

The V gene is TRBV5-1, the J gene TRBJ2-5; maybe TRBD2 (6 bases). Trimming cost V 4 bases and J 5 bases, with 21 bases left between them. CDR1 is SGHRS, CDR2 YFSETQ, per germline. The CDR3 has 16 residues. CDR3 region: CASSPPGSSVLETQYF. In DNA form, the CDR3 reads TGCGCCAGCAGCCCCCCTGGATCTAGCGTGTTGGAGACCCAGTACTTC.

The V gene is TRBV2, the J gene TRBJ1-5; 7 bases fit TRBD1. The germline gives CDR1 SNHLY, CDR2 FYNNEI. The ends lost 7 bases at V and 2 bases at J; junction bases unmatched: 5. The CDR3 covers 14 residues. CDR3 bases: TGTGCCAGCACTAGGGACAGAGGCAATCAGCCCCAGCATTTT. Encoded protein: CASTRDRGNQPQHF.

V and J are TRBV20-1 and TRBJ2-1, with a possible D match to TRBD1 (5 bases). V was shortened by 5 bases and J by 15 bases, with 17 bases between the two germline ends. Germline CDR1 DFQATT, CDR2 SNEGSKA (reference sequence). There are 11 residues in the CDR3. The CDR3 loop reads CSARSGLVRFF. CDR3 nucleotide sequence: TGCAGTGCTCGATCAGGGTTAGTGCGGTTCTTC.

V usage is TRBV5-4 and J usage is TRBJ2-7; 10 bases are a match to TRBD2. CDR3 length: 15 amino acids. With V trimmed by 0 bases and J by 2 bases, 2 bases remained unmatched. From germline, CDR1 is SGHNT and CDR2 YYREEE (reference sequence). CDR3 region: CASSLASGGPYEQYF. The DNA for the CDR3 is TGTGCCAGCAGCTTGGCTAGCGGGGGTCCCTACGAGCAGTACTTC.

The chain combines TRBV30 with TRBJ2-5; TRBD1 matches at 7 bases. The CDR3 runs 13 residues. J lost 2 bases, V lost 4 bases, and 4 bases had no gene match. Germline CDR1 is GTSNPN and CDR2 is SVGIG (reference sequence). The CDR3 here is CAWNRDRQETQYF. DNA for the CDR3: TGTGCCTGGAACCGGGACAGACAAGAGACCCAGTACTTC.

The CDR3 nucleotides are TGTGCCAGCGTCAGGGTCTCTGGGGCCAACGTCCTGACTTTC. It encodes CASVRVSGANVLTF. The V call is TRBV6-6, the J call TRBJ2-6, with TRBD1 as a possible D gene (5 bases). Germline lookup yields CDR1 MNHNY and CDR2 SVGAGI (reference sequence). Trimming took 8 bases from V and 0 from J, leaving 8 bases between them. The CDR3 is 14 residues long.

Only a few counts were recorded for this clone. The rearrangement uses TRBV6-5 and TRBJ2-3; 7 bases agree with TRBD2. Per germline, CDR1 MNHEY and CDR2 SVGAGI. The V segment lost 11 bases and the J segment 4 bases; nucleotides outside the gene matches: 15. CDR3 length: 15 residues. CDR3 sequence: CAAAPSGIGSDTQYF. CDR3 in DNA: TGTGCCGCGGCCCCAAGCGGGATAGGGTCAGATACGCAGTATTTT.

This chain connects TRBV5-1 to TRBJ2-2; D gene ambiguous. The CDR3 has 13 amino acids. The germline V gene has CDR1 SGHRS and CDR2 YFSETQ. V was clipped by 6 bases and J by 3 bases, with 9 bases between them. The CDR3 reads CASTLTDTGELFF. The CDR3, as DNA: TGCGCCAGCACACTGACGGACACCGGGGAGCTGTTTTTT.

This chain uses TRBV6-1 with TRBJ1-2; TRBD1 aligns across 8 bases. Germline-derived CDR1 and CDR2 are MNHNS and SASEGT. CDR3 length: 14 amino acids. The trim removed 4 bases at V and 6 bases at J, leaving 7 bases unmatched. In nucleotides, the CDR3 is TGTGCCAGCAGTGCTTCGACAGGGGTTCATGGCTACACCTTC. Its translation: CASSASTGVHGYTF.

CDR3 DNA: TGTGCCAGCAGCTTATACGGTACGAACACTGAAGCTTTCTTT. Protein sequence: CASSLYGTNTEAFF. The chain employs TRBV7-2 and TRBJ1-1; D gene unclear. The CDR3 extends over 14 amino acids. Germline V gene lookup returns CDR1 SGHTA and CDR2 FQGNSA. Trimming removed 2 bases from V and 1 base from J, with 8 bases in between.